The text below deals with one T cell receptor (beta chain). Researchers ran the PCR with 60 Vbeta and 13 Jbeta primers. The repertoire was sequenced with immunoSEQ multiplex PCR; TCRdb's copy has only in-frame clones and lacks some. The table records some 160,000 clones, 70% to 85% of them present only once. The data stem from a study of cytomegalovirus exposure and HLA in healthy donors. The length of the CDR3 is 14 residues. The germline V and J ends were trimmed by 7 bases and 4 bases, with 14 bases remaining between them. CDR1 and CDR2 (germline): SGHRS, YFSETQ. Specimen: PBMCs. The sequence was obtained from a woman between 35 and 50 years old in good health and CMV-seronegative. The V and J genes are TRBV5-1 and TRBJ2-2; weak D call: TRBD1 (6 bases). The CDR3 here is CASRRTETTGELFF. The CDR3 bases are TGCGCCAGCCGCAGGACAGAAACCACCGGGGAGCTGTTTTTT.